This T cell receptor (beta chain) was documented in a study of T cell changes during pregnancy in multiple sclerosis. The method was immunoSEQ multiplex PCR; TCRdb's version includes in-frame clones alone and lacks a portion of them. Found here are tens of thousands of clones, about nine tenths of them singletons; the top ten hold around 3.5%. The junction had 3 bases not matched to a gene; V was cut back by 4 bases and J by 5 bases. The germline V gene has CDR1 MGHDK and CDR2 SYGVNS. The CDR3 extends over 14 amino acids. The rearrangement joins TRBV25-1 to TRBJ2-2; 8 positions agree with TRBD1. Specimen: peripheral blood, collected after pregnancy. This clonotype was obtained from a female donor in good health, enrolled as a control in a pregnancy study. The CDR3 nucleotides are TGTGCCAGCAGTGTGGACAGGGTTACCGGGGAGCTGTTTTTT. Translation: CASSVDRVTGELFF.